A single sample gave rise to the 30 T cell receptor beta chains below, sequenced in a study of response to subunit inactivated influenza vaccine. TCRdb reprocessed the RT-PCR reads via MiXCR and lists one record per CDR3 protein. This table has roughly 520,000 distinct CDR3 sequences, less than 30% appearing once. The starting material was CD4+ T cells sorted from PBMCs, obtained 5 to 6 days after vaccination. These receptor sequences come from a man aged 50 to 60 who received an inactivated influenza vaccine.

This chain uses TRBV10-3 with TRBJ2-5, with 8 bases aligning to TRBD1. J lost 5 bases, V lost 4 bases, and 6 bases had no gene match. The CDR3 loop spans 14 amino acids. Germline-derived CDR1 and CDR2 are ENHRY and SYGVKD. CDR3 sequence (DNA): TGTGCCATCAGTGGTGACAGGGGATCGGAGACCCAGTACTTC. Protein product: CAISGDRGSETQYF.

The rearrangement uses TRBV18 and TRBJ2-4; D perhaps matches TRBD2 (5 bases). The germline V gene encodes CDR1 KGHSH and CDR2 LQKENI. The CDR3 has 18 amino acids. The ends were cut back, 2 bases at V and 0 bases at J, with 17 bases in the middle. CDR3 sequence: CASSPGSQPSLAKNIQYF. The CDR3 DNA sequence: TGTGCCAGCTCACCAGGAAGCCAACCTAGCCTAGCCAAAAACATTCAGTACTTC.

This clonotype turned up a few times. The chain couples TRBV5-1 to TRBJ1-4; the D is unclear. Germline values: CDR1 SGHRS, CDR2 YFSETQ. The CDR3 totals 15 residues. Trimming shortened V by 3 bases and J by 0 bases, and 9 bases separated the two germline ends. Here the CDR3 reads CASSWNTATNEKLFF. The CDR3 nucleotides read TGCGCCAGCAGCTGGAACACAGCAACTAATGAAAAACTGTTTTTT.

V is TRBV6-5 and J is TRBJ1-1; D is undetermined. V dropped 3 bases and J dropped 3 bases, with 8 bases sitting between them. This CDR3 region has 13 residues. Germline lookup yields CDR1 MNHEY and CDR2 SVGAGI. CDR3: CASSYGFHTEAFF. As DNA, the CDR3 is TGTGCCAGCAGTTATGGTTTCCACACTGAAGCTTTCTTT.

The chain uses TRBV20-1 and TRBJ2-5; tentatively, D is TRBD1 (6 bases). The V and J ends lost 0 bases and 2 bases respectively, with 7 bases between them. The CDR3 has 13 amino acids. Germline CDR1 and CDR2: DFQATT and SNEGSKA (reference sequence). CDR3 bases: TGCAGTGCTAGAGACGGACAGCAAGAGACCCAGTACTTC. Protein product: CSARDGQQETQYF.

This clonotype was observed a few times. CDR3: CASTKGQGNTIYF. The CDR3 DNA reads as TGTGCCAGCACCAAGGGGCAGGGGAACACCATATATTTT. This rearrangement joins TRBV12-3 or TRBV12-4 to TRBJ1-3; maybe TRBD1 (6 bases). This CDR3 has 13 residues. Trimming removed 7 bases from V and 7 bases from J, with 14 bases in between.

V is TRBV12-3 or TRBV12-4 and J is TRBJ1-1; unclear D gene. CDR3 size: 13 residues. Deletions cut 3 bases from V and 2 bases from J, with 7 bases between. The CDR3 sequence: CASSFGPNTEAFF. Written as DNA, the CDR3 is TGTGCCAGCAGTTTCGGGCCTAACACTGAAGCTTTCTTT.

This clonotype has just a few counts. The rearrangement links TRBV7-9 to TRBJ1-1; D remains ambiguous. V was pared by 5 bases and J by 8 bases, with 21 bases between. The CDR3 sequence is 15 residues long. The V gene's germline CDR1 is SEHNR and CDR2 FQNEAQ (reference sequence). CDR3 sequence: CASSPALGSPQEAFF. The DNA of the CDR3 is TGTGCCAGCAGCCCGGCCTTAGGCAGCCCCCAGGAAGCTTTCTTT.

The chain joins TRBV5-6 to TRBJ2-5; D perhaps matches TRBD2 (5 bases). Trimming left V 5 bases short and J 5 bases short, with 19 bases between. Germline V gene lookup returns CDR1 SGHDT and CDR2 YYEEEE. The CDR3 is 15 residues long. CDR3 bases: TGTGCCAGCAGGGCTGGCGGGCGCCCCCAGGAGACCCAGTACTTC. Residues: CASRAGGRPQETQYF.

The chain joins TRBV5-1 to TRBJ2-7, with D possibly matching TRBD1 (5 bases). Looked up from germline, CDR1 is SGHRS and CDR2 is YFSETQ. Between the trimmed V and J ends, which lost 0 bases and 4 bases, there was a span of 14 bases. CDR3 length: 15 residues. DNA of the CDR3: TGCGCCAGCAGCTTGGTGCAGGGCCCATCTTACGAGCAGTACTTC. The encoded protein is CASSLVQGPSYEQYF. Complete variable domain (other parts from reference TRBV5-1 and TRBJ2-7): KAGVTQTPRYLIKTRGQQVTLSCSPISGHRSVSWYQQTPGQGLQFLFEYFSETQRNKGNFPGRFSGRQFSNSRSEMNVSTLELGDSALYLCASSLVQGPSYEQYFGPGTRLTVT.

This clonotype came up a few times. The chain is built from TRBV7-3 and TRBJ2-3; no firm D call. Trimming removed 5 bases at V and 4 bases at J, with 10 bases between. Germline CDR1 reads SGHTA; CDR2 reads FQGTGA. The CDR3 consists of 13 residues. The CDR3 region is CASSLNLADTQYF. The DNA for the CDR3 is TGTGCCAGCAGCCTAAACCTAGCAGATACGCAGTATTTT.

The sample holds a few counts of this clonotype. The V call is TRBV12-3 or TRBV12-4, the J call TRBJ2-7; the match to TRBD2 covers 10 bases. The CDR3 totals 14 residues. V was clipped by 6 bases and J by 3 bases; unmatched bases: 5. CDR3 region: CASRSSGRGYEQYF. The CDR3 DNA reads TGTGCCAGCAGGTCAAGCGGGAGGGGCTACGAGCAGTACTTC.

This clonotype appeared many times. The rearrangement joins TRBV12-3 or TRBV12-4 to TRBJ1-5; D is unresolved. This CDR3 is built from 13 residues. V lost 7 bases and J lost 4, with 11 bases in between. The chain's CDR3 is CASKDQPNQPQHF. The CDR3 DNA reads TGTGCCAGCAAGGACCAGCCAAATCAGCCCCAGCATTTT.

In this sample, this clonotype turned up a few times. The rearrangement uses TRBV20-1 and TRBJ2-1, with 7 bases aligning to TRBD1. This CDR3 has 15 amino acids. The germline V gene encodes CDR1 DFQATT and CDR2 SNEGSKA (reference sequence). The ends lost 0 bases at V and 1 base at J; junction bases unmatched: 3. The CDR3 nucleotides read TGCAGTGCTAGAGAGACAGGGCGGTCCTACAATGAGCAGTTCTTC. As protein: CSARETGRSYNEQFF.

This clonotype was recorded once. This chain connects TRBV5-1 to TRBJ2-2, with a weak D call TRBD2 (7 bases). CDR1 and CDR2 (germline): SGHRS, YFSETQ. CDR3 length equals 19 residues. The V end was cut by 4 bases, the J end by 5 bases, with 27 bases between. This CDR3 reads CASSPLGGLEGLMTGELFF. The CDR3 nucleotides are TGCGCCAGCAGCCCCCTGGGGGGGCTCGAGGGATTAATGACCGGGGAGCTGTTTTTT.

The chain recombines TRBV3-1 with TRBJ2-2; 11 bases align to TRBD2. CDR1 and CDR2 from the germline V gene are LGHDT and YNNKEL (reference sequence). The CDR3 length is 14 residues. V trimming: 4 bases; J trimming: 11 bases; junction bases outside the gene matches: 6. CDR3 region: CASSRLSGGAELFF. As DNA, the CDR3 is TGTGCCAGCAGCCGCCTTAGCGGGGGGGCCGAGCTGTTTTTT.

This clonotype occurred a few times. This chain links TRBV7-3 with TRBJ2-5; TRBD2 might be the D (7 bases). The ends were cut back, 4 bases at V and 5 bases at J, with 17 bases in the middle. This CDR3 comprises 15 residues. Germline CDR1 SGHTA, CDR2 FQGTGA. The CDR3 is CASSSSGLRGETQYF. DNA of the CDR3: TGTGCCAGCAGCTCTTCGGGACTAAGGGGGGAGACCCAGTACTTC.

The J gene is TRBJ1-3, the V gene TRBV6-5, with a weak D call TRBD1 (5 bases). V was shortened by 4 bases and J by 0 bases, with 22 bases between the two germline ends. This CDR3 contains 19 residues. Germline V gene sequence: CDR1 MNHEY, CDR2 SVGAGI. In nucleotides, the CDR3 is TGTGCCAGCAGTTCCCCCGGCAGGGACCTACCTAACTCTGGAAACACCATATATTTT. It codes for CASSSPGRDLPNSGNTIYF.

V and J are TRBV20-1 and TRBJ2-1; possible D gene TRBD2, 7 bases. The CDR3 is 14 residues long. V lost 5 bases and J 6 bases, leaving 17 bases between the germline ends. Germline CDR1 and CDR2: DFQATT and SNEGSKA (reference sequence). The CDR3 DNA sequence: TGCAGTGCTCGCAAAAGGGGGGGCTCCAATGAGCAGTTCTTC. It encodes CSARKRGGSNEQFF.

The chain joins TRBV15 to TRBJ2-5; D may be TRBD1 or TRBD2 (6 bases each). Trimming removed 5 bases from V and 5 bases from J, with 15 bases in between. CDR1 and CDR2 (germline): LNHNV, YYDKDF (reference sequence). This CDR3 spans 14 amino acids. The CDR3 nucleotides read TGTGCCACCAGCGTCCGAGGGGGGCCGGAGACCCAGTACTTC. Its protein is CATSVRGGPETQYF.

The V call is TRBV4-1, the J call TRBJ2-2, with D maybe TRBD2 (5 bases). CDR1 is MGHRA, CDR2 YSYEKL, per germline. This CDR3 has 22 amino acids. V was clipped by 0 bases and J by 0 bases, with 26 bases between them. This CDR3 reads CASSQDLQSGRLIPANTGELFF. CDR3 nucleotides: TGCGCCAGCAGCCAAGATCTACAGTCGGGCAGACTAATCCCGGCGAACACCGGGGAGCTGTTTTTT.

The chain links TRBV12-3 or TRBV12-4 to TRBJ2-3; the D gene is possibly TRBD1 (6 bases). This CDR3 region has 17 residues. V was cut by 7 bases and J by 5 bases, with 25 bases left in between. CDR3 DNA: TGTGCCAGCACCCGCCTGGGATGGGGGCCGGGTAAAGATACGCAGTATTTT. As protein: CASTRLGWGPGKDTQYF.

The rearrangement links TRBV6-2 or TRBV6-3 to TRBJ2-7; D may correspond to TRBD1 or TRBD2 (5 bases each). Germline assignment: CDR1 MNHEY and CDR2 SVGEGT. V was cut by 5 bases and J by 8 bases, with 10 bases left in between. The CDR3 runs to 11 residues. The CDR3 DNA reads TGTGCCAGCAGTGCTGAGGGGAAGCAGTACTTC. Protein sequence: CASSAEGKQYF.

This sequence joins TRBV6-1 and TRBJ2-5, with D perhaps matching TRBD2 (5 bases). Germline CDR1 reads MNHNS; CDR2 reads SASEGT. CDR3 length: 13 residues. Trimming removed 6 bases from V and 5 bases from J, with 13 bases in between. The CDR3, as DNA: TGTGCCAGCAGGTCGTGGAGGCGGGAGACCCAGTACTTC. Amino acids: CASRSWRRETQYF.

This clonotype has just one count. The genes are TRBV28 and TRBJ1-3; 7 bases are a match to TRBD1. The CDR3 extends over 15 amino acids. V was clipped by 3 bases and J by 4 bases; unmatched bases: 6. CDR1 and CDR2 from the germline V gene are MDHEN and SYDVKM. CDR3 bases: TGTGCCAGCAGTTTCCGACAGGGATGGGGAAACACCATATATTTT. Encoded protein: CASSFRQGWGNTIYF.

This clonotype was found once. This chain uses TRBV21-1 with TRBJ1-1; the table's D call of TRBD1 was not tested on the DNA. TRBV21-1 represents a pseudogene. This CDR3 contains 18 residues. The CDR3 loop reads CASSSIQGTDYGNTEAFF. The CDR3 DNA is TGTGCCAGCAGCAGTATACAGGGGACGGACTACGGGAACACTGAAGCTTTCTTT.

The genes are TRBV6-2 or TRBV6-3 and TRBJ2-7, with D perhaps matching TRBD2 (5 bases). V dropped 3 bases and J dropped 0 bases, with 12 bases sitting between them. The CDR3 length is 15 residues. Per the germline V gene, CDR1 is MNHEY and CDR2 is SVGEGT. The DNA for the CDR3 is TGTGCCAGCAGTTATGTAAGGACTGCCTCCTACGAGCAGTACTTC. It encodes CASSYVRTASYEQYF.

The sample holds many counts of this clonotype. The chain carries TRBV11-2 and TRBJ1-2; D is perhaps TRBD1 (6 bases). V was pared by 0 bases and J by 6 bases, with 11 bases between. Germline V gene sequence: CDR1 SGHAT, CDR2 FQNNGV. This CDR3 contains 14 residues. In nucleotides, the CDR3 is TGTGCCAGCAGCTTAGATCCGGGGGGCCATGGCTACACCTTC. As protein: CASSLDPGGHGYTF.

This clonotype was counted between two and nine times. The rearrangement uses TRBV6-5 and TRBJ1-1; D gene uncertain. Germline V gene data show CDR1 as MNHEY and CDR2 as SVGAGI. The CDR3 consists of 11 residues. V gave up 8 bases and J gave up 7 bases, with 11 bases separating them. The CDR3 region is CASQTAGEAFF. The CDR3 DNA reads TGTGCCAGCCAGACGGCGGGTGAAGCTTTCTTT.

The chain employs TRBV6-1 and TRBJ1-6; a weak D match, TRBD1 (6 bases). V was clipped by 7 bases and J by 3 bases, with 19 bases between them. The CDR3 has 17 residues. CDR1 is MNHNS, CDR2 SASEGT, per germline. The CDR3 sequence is CASNNISGALYNSPLHF. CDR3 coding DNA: TGTGCCAGCAATAACATTTCAGGGGCCCTCTATAATTCACCCCTCCACTTT.